This T cell receptor beta chain was obtained from a study of glioma-infiltrating T cells after dendritic cell vaccination. About the study: Patients had newly diagnosed or recurrent glioblastoma and received dendritic cell vaccines.

This sample's time point: after dendritic cell vaccination, including at tumor progression/relapse. Assay: immunoSEQ multiplex PCR; the TCRdb copy retains only in-frame clones and omits some. The sample records about 99,000 clones, 80% being singletons. The CDR3 is made up of 16 amino acids. V dropped 0 bases and J dropped 0 bases, with 12 bases sitting between them. Per germline, CDR1 SGHRS and CDR2 YFSETQ. The sequence was obtained from a human donor with glioblastoma. This specimen consisted of blood, obtained after dendritic cell vaccination. J is TRBJ1-1 and V is TRBV5-1; tentatively, D is TRBD1 (5 bases). CDR3 protein: CASSLARTGMNTEAFF. CDR3 coding DNA: TGCGCCAGCAGCTTGGCCAGAACAGGCATGAACACTGAAGCTTTCTTT.